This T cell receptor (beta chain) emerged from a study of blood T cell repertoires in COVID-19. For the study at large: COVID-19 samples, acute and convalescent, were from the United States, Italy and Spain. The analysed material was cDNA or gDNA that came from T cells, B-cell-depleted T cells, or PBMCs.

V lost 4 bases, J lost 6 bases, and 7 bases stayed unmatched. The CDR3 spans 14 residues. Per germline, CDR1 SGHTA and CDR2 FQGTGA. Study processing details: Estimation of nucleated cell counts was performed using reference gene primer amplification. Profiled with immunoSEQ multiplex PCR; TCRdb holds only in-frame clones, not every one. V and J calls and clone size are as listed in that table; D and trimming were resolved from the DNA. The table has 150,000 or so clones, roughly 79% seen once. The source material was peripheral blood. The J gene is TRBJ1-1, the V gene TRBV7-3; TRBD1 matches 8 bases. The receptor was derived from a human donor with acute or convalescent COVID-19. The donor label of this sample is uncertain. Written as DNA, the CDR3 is TGTGCCAGCAGCTCGACAGGGGAGGTCGCTGAAGCTTTCTTT. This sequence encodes CASSSTGEVAEAFF.